The source of this T cell receptor beta chain is a study of control samples from healthy donors and cancer patients. Clones were sequenced by immunoSEQ multiplex PCR, and TCRdb holds only the in-frame ones, with some missing. This table holds 150,000 or so clones, roughly 88% found once. CDR1 is MNHEY, CDR2 SVGAGI, per germline. This CDR3 region has 12 residues. The germline V and J ends were trimmed by 5 bases and 5 bases, with 6 bases remaining between them. The clonotype was recovered from a man aged 18 to 29 in good health. The sample consisted of blood. V is TRBV6-5 and J is TRBJ1-4; no firm D call. The DNA of the CDR3 is TGTGCCAGCAGTCCGGCGAATGAAAAACTGTTTTTT. Translating it yields CASSPANEKLFF.